This entry lists 8 T cell receptor beta chains sequenced from one sample in a study of blood T cell repertoires in COVID-19. Using immunoSEQ multiplex PCR, the repertoire was profiled, and TCRdb retains in-frame clones only, with some absent. The table has 300,000 to 450,000 clones, more than 70% seen once. The sequencing sample was made of PBMCs or T cells enriched from blood (not recorded which). Receptors were obtained from a young woman who had been exposed to COVID-19.

The chain combines TRBV6-5 with TRBJ1-4; D is unclear. V was shortened by 9 bases and J by 2 bases, with 10 bases between the two germline ends. The CDR3 runs 13 residues. CDR1 is MNHEY and CDR2 is SVGAGI in the germline V gene. CDR3 nucleotides: TGTGCCAGTCGGACTCAGACTAATGAAAAACTGTTTTTT. This codes for CASRTQTNEKLFF.

CDR3 protein: CASSRDRHAGQYF. CDR3 DNA: TGCGCCAGCAGCCGGGACAGGCACGCGGGGCAGTACTTC. The chain joins TRBV10-1 to TRBJ2-7; 8 nucleotides line up with TRBD1. J lost 9 bases, V lost 6 bases, and 10 bases had no gene match. Germline V lookup: CDR1 WNHNN, CDR2 SYGVQD (reference sequence). The CDR3 consists of 13 residues.

This chain uses TRBV27 with TRBJ1-1; tentative D call: TRBD1 (6 bases). Trimming pared 7 bases from V and 4 bases from J, leaving 16 bases between. This CDR3 is 14 amino acids long. Per germline, CDR1 MNHEY and CDR2 SMNVEV (reference sequence). CDR3 sequence: CASTPGGRGTEAFF. CDR3 DNA: TGTGCCAGCACCCCGGGGGGGCGGGGCACTGAAGCTTTCTTT.

The gene calls are TRBV19 and TRBJ1-1, with TRBD1 identical over 9 bases. With 5 bases clipped from V and 8 bases from J, the junction kept 9 bases outside the gene matches. CDR3 size: 14 residues. Germline CDR1 reads LNHDA; CDR2 reads SQIVND (reference sequence). The CDR3 region has the DNA TGTGCCAGTAGTTCCCATTCCACAGGGGGCGAAGCTTTCTTT. Translated, it gives CASSSHSTGGEAFF.

The chain has TRBV5-4 and TRBJ2-3, with TRBD2 matching over 7 bases. From germline, CDR1 is SGHNT and CDR2 YYREEE (reference sequence). V dropped 4 bases and J dropped 4; count of bases not matched to a gene: 9. The CDR3 extends over 15 amino acids. CDR3 nucleotide sequence: TGTGCCAGCAGCCCCGGAGCGGGAACCGCAGATACGCAGTATTTT. As protein: CASSPGAGTADTQYF. The complete variable domain, with remaining parts taken from reference TRBV5-4 and TRBJ2-3, reads ETGVTQSPTHLIKTRGQQVTLRCSSQSGHNTVSWYQQALGQGPQFIFQYYREEENGRGNFPPRFSGLQFPNYSSELNVNALELDDSALYLCASSPGAGTADTQYFGPGTRLTVL.

The chain recombines TRBV28 with TRBJ1-1; TRBD1 is a possible D gene (5 bases). Trimming took off 3 bases at V and 9 bases at J, with 17 bases between the two ends. Per the germline V gene, CDR1 is MDHEN and CDR2 is SYDVKM. This CDR3 is built from 14 residues. CDR3 sequence reads: CASSLGPGPGKAFF. CDR3 nucleotide sequence: TGTGCCAGCAGTTTGGGTCCAGGGCCTGGCAAAGCTTTCTTT.

The genes are TRBV4-2 and TRBJ2-2; D may be TRBD1 (6 bases). This CDR3 has 16 amino acids. V gave up 1 base and J gave up 5 bases, with 14 bases separating them. The germline gives CDR1 LGHNA, CDR2 YNFKEQ. The CDR3, as DNA: TGTGCCAGCAGCCAAGGGGGGCTGGGTTGGACCGGGGAGCTGTTTTTT. This translates into CASSQGGLGWTGELFF.

This clone is a singleton in its sample. The chain combines TRBV9 with TRBJ2-3; D gene ambiguous. The CDR3 runs to 12 residues. The germline V gene has CDR1 SGDLS and CDR2 YYNGEE. The V end lost 2 bases, the J end lost 4 bases, and 5 bases lay between the germline ends. The CDR3 sequence: CASSVSADTQYF. The CDR3 DNA reads as TGTGCCAGCAGCGTCAGCGCAGATACGCAGTATTTT. Using reference TRBV9 and TRBJ2-3 for the parts outside the CDR3, the full variable domain is DSGVTQTPKHLITATGQRVTLRCSPRSGDLSVYWYQQSLDQGLQFLIQYYNGEERAKGNILERFSAQQFPDLHSELNLSSLELGDSALYFCASSVSADTQYFGPGTRLTVL.